This entry lists 3 T cell receptor beta chains sequenced from one sample in a study of blood T cell repertoires in COVID-19. Repertoires were generated with immunoSEQ multiplex PCR, while TCRdb's copy carries only in-frame clones and drops some. The sample shows about 160,000 clones, around 82% of them seen only once. Material: peripheral blood. These receptors were collected from a middle-aged woman with COVID-19, enrolled during active disease.

The rearrangement joins TRBV29-1 to TRBJ1-4, with 9 bases identical to TRBD1. V gave up 5 bases and J gave up 16 bases; unmatched junction bases: 8. Germline CDR1 SQVTM, CDR2 ANQGSEA. The CDR3 loop spans 11 amino acids. CDR3 sequence reads: CSVNTGGRTFF. CDR3 in DNA: TGCAGCGTTAACACAGGGGGCCGGACGTTTTTT.

The V gene is TRBV3-1 (or the pseudogene TRBV3-2), the J gene TRBJ2-1; the match to TRBD1 covers 7 bases. Losses at the gene ends were 6 bases for V and 4 bases for J; bases not matched to a gene: 18. The CDR3 sequence is 18 residues long. Germline CDR1 and CDR2: LGHDT and YNNKEL (reference sequence). The CDR3 nucleotides are TGTGCCAGCAGTAGGACAGGCCTCAGGGGTCAGGCTTACAATGAGCAGTTCTTC. As protein: CASSRTGLRGQAYNEQFF.

V usage is TRBV14 and J usage is TRBJ1-1; D not certain. The V end was cut by 3 bases, the J end by 0 bases, with 8 bases between. CDR1 is SGHDN, CDR2 FVKESK, per germline. The CDR3 is 14 amino acids. The CDR3 nucleotides read TGTGCCAGCAGCCATCGGGGTATGAACACTGAAGCTTTCTTT. This gives the protein CASSHRGMNTEAFF.